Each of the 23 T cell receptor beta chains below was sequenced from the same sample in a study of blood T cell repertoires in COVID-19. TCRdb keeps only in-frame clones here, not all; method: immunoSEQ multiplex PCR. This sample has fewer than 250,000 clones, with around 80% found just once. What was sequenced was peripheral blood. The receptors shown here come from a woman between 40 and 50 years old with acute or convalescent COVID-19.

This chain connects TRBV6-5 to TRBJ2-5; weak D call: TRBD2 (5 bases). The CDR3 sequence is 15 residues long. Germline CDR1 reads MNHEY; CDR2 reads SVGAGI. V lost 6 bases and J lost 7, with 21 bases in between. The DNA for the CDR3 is TGTGCCAGCAGACATTTCCCGGGATCCGGAGGGACCCAGTACTTC. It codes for CASRHFPGSGGTQYF.

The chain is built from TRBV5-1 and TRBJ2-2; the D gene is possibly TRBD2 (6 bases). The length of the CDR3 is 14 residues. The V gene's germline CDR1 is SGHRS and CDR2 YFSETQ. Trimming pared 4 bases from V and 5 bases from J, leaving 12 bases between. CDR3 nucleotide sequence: TGCGCCAGCAGCGAGCTGAGCGGGACCGGGGAGCTGTTTTTT. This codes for CASSELSGTGELFF.

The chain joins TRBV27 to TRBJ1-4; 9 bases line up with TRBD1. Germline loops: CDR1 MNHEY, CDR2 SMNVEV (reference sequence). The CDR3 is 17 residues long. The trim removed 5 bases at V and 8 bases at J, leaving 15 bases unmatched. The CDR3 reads CASSLRTGEGKREKLFF. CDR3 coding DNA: TGTGCCAGCAGTCTGAGGACAGGGGAAGGAAAACGGGAAAAACTGTTTTTT.

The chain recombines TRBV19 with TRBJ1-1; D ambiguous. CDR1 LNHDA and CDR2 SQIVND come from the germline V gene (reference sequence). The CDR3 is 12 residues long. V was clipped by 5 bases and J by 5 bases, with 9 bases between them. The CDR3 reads CASSLRATEAFF. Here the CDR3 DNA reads TGTGCCAGTAGTTTGAGGGCGACTGAAGCTTTCTTT.

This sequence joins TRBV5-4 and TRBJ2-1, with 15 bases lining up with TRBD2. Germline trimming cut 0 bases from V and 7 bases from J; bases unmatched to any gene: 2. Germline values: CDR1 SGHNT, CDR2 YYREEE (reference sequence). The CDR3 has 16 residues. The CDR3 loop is CASSLAGTSGRNEQFF. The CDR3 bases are TGTGCCAGCAGCTTGGCCGGGACTAGCGGGAGGAATGAGCAGTTCTTC.

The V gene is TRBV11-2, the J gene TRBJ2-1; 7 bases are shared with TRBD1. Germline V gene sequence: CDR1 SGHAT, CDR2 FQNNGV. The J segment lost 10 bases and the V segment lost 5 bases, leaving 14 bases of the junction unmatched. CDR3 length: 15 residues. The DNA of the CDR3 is TGTGCCAGCAGCCCCTTCATGACAGGGAATTTGGAGCAGTTCTTC. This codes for CASSPFMTGNLEQFF.

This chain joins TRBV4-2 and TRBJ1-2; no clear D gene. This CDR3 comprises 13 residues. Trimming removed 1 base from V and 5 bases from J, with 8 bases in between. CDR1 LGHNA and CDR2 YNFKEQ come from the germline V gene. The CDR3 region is CASSQGGLYGYTF. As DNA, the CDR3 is TGTGCCAGCAGCCAAGGAGGGCTTTATGGCTACACCTTC.

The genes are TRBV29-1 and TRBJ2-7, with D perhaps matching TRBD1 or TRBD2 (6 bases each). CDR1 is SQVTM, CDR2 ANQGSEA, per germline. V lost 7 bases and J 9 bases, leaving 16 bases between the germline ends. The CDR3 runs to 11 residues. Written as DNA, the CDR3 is TGCAGCGGGGGGGACGCAGGGGTGCAGTACTTC. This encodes CSGGDAGVQYF.

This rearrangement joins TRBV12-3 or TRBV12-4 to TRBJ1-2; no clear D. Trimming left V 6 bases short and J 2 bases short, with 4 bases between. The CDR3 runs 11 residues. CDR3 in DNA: TGTGCCAGCAGGGAGAACTATGGCTACACCTTC. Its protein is CASRENYGYTF.

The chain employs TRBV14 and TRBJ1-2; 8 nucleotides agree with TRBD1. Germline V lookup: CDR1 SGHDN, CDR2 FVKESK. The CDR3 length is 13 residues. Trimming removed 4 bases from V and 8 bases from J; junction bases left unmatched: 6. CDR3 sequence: CASSRDRGKGYTF. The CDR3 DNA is TGTGCCAGCAGCCGCGACAGGGGCAAAGGCTACACCTTC. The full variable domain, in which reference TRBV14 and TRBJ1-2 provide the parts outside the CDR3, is EAGVTQFPSHSVIEKGQTVTLRCDPISGHDNLYWYRRVMGKEIKFLLHFVKESKQDESGMPNNRFLAERTGGTYSTLKVQPAELEDSGVYFCASSRDRGKGYTFGSGTRLTVV.

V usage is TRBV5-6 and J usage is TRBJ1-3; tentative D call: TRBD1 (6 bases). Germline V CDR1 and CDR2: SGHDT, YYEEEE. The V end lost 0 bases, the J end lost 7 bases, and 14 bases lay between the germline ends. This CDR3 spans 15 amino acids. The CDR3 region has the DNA TGTGCCAGCAGCTTGGGGACAGACGGTGGGAACACCATATATTTT. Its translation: CASSLGTDGGNTIYF.

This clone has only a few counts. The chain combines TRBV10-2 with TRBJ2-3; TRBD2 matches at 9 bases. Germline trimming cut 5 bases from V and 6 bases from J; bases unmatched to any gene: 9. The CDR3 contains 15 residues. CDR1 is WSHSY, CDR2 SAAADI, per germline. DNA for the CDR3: TGCGCCAGCAGTCAGCGGGGGGCCGGGACTGATACGCAGTATTTT. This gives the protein CASSQRGAGTDTQYF.

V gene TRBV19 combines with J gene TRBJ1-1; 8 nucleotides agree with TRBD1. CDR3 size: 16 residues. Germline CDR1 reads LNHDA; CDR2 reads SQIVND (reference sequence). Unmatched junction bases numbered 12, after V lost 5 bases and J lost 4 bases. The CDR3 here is CASSGGQGSGFTEAFF. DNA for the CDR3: TGTGCCAGTAGTGGAGGACAGGGTTCGGGGTTCACTGAAGCTTTCTTT.

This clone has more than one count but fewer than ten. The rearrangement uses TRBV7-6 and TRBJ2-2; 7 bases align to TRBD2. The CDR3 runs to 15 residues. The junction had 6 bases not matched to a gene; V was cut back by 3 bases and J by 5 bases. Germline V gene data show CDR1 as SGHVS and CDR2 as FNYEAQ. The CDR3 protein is CASSFGGGETGELFF. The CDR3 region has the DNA TGTGCCAGCAGCTTTGGCGGGGGAGAGACCGGGGAGCTGTTTTTT.

This CDR3 reads CATSRAGLPQETQYF. The CDR3 region has the DNA TGTGCCACCAGCAGAGCAGGCCTTCCCCAAGAGACCCAGTACTTC. V gene TRBV15 combines with J gene TRBJ2-5; D is ambiguous. The V end lost 1 base, the J end lost 1 base, and 10 bases lay between the germline ends. Germline assignment: CDR1 LNHNV and CDR2 YYDKDF (reference sequence). This CDR3 has 15 amino acids. The entire variable domain, with the rest obtained from reference TRBV15 and TRBJ2-5, is as follows: DAMVIQNPRYQVTQFGKPVTLSCSQTLNHNVMYWYQQKSSQAPKLLFHYYDKDFNNEADTPDNFQSRRPNTSFCFLDIRSPGLGDTAMYLCATSRAGLPQETQYFGPGTRLLVL.

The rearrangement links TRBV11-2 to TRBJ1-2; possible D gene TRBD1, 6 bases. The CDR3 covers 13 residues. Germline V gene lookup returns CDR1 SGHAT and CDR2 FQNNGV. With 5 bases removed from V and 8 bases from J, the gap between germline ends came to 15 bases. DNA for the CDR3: TGTGCCAGCAGCGCTAGGACAGCACTAGGCTACACCTTC. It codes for CASSARTALGYTF. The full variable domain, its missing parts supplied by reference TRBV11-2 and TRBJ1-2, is EAGVAQSPRYKIIEKRQSVAFWCNPISGHATLYWYQQILGQGPKLLIQFQNNGVVDDSQLPKDRFSAERLKGVDSTLKIQPAKLEDSAVYLCASSARTALGYTFGSGTRLTVV.

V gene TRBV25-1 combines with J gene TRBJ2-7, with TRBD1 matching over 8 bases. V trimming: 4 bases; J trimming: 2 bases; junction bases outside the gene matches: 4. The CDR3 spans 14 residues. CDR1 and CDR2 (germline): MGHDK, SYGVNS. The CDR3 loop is CASSGGQDAYEQYF. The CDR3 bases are TGTGCCAGCAGTGGGGGACAGGACGCCTACGAGCAGTACTTC.

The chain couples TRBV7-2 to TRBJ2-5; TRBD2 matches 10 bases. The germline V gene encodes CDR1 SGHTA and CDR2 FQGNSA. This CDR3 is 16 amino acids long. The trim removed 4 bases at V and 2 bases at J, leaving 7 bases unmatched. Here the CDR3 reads CASSSSGLAEQETQYF. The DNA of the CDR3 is TGTGCCAGCAGCTCATCAGGACTAGCGGAGCAAGAGACCCAGTACTTC. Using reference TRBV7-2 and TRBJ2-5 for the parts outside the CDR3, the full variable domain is GAGVSQSPSNKVTEKGKDVELRCDPISGHTALYWYRQSLGQGLEFLIYFQGNSAPDKSGLPSDRFSAERTGGSVSTLTIQRTQQEDSAVYLCASSSSGLAEQETQYFGPGTRLLVL.

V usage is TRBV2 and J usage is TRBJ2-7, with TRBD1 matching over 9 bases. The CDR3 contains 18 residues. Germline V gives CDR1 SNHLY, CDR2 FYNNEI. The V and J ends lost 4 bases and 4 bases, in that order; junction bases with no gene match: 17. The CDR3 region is CASSVGGQGALLDYEQYF. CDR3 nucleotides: TGTGCCAGCAGTGTTGGGGGACAGGGCGCCCTTCTTGATTACGAGCAGTACTTC.

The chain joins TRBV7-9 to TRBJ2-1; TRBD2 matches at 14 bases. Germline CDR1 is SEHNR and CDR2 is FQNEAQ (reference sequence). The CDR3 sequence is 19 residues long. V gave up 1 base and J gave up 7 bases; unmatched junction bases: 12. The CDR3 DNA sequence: TGTGCCAGCAGCTTAGACTACAGACTAGCGGGAGGGCCGGTGAATGAGCAGTTCTTC. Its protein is CASSLDYRLAGGPVNEQFF. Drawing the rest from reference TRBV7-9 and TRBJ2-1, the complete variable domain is DTGVSQNPRHKITKRGQNVTFRCDPISEHNRLYWYRQTLGQGPEFLTYFQNEAQLEKSRLLSDRFSAERPKGSFSTLEIQRTEQGDSAMYLCASSLDYRLAGGPVNEQFFGPGTRLTVL.

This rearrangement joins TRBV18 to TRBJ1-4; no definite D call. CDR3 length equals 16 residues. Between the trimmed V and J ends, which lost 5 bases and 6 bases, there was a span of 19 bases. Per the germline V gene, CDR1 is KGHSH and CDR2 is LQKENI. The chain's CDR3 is CASSSLVDGVDEKLFF. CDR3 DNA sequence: TGTGCCAGCTCAAGCCTTGTCGACGGAGTGGATGAAAAACTGTTTTTT. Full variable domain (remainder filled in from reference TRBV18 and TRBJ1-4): NAGVMQNPRHLVRRRGQEARLRCSPMKGHSHVYWYRQLPEEGLKFMVYLQKENIIDESGMPKERFSAEFPKEGPSILRIQQVVRGDSAAYFCASSSLVDGVDEKLFFGSGTQLSVL.

Written as DNA, the CDR3 is TGTGCCAGCAGCCTTCGGGAGACCTACGAGCAGTACTTC. It yields the protein CASSLRETYEQYF. The chain carries TRBV11-3 and TRBJ2-7, with D perhaps matching TRBD2 (6 bases). Germline values: CDR1 SGHNT, CDR2 YENEEA. The CDR3 spans 13 residues. Between the trimmed V and J ends, which lost 5 bases and 2 bases, there was a span of 10 bases.

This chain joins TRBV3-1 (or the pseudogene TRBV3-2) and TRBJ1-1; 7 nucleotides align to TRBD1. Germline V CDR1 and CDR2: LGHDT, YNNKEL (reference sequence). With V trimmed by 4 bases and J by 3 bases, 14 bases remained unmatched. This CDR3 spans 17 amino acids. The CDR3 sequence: CASSPGQVFGRDTEAFF. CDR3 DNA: TGTGCCAGCAGCCCAGGACAGGTCTTTGGTAGGGACACTGAAGCTTTCTTT.